This T cell receptor beta chain was observed in a study of post-analysis software for immune sequencing data. Across the study: Both relapsing-remitting and secondary progressive multiple sclerosis featured among the disease courses, as did progressive-relapsing multiple sclerosis.

Study-wide points: Relative to controls, patients had five TRBV segments at higher frequency, with TRBV5-6, TRBV5-1 and TRBV20-1 among these.

The authors incorporated unique molecular identifiers into the TCR beta cDNA libraries. Each CDR3 protein is one row after TCRdb ran MiXCR on the PCR reads. The sample includes approximately 160,000 distinct CDR3 sequences, around 30% of them seen just once. This clonotype was recorded many times. Its antigen is unknown. Looked up from germline, CDR1 is DFQATT and CDR2 is SNEGSKA (reference sequence). The CDR3 contains 14 residues. V gave up 6 bases and J gave up 9 bases; unmatched junction bases: 7. This clonotype was sampled from a girl aged 10-17 years with multiple sclerosis. V gene TRBV20-1 combines with J gene TRBJ2-1; 14 bases map to TRBD2. The sequenced sample was blood. The CDR3 nucleotides read TGCAGTGCCCTAGGGACTAGCGGGAGTGGTGAGCAGTTCTTC. This gives the protein CSALGTSGSGEQFF.